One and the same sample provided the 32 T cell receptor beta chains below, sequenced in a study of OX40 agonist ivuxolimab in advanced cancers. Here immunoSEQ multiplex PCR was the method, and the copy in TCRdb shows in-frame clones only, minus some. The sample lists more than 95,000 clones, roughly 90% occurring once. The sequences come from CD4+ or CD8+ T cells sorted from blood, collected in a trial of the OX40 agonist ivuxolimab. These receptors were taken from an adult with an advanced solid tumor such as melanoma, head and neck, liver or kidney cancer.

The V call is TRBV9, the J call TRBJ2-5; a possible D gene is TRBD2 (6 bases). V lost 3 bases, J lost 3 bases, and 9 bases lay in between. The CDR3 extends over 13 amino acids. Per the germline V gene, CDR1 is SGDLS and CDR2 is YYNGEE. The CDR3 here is CASSAGLKETQYF. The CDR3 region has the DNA TGTGCCAGCAGCGCGGGACTTAAAGAGACCCAGTACTTC.

This CDR3 is CATRKSQGADYGYTF. CDR3 DNA sequence: TGTGCCACTAGAAAAAGCCAGGGGGCAGACTATGGCTACACCTTC. The chain employs TRBV30 and TRBJ1-2; the match to TRBD1 covers 8 bases. CDR1 and CDR2 from the germline V gene are GTSNPN and SVGIG (reference sequence). The CDR3 length is 15 residues. J gave up 3 bases and V 8 bases, and 14 bases lay outside the gene matches.

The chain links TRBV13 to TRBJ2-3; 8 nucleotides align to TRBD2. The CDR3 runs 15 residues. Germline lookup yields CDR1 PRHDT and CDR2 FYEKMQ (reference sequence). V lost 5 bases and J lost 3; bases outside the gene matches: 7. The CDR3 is CASSPRGGQTDTQYF. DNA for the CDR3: TGTGCCAGCAGCCCTCGGGGGGGCCAAACAGATACGCAGTATTTT.

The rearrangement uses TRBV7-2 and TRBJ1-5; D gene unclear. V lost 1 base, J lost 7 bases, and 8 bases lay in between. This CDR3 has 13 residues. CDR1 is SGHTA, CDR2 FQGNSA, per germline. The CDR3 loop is CASSLGEAQPQHF. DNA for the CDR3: TGTGCCAGCAGCTTAGGAGAAGCCCAGCCCCAGCATTTT.

The CDR3 sequence: CASSLQGDYGYTF. CDR3 nucleotides: TGTGCCAGCAGCTTGCAGGGAGACTATGGCTACACCTTC. The rearrangement joins TRBV2 to TRBJ1-2, with a tentative D call TRBD1 (5 bases). Germline CDR1 is SNHLY and CDR2 is FYNNEI. V was trimmed by 6 bases and J by 3 bases, leaving 11 bases between them. The CDR3 extends over 13 amino acids.

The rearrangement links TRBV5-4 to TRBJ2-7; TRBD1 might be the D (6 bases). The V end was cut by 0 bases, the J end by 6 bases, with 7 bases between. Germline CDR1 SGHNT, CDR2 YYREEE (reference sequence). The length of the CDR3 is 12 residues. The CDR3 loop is CASSLGTAEQYF. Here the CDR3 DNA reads TGTGCCAGCAGCTTGGGGACAGCCGAGCAGTACTTC.

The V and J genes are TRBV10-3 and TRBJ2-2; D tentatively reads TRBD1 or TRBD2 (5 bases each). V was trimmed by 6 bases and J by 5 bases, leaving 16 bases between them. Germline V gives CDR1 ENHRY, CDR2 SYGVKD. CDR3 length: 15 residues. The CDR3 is CAISSYGGETGELFF. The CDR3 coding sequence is TGTGCCATCAGCTCCTATGGGGGAGAGACCGGGGAGCTGTTTTTT.

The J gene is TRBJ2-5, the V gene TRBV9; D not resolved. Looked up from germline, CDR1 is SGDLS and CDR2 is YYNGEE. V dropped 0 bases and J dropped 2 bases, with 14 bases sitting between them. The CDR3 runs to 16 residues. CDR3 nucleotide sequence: TGTGCCAGCAGCGTAGCCCCTCTGGTCTTGCAAGAGACCCAGTACTTC. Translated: CASSVAPLVLQETQYF.

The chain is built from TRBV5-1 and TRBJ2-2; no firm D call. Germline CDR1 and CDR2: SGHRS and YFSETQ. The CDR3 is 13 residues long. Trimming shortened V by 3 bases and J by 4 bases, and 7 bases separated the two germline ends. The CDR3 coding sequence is TGCGCCAGCAGCTCTCGGTCCACCGGGGAGCTGTTTTTT. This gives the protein CASSSRSTGELFF.

CDR3 amino acids: CSAGTVNEKLFF. The CDR3 nucleotides are TGCAGCGCCGGGACAGTTAATGAAAAACTGTTTTTT. The chain uses TRBV29-1 and TRBJ1-4; TRBD1 aligns across 7 bases. J was trimmed by 4 bases and V by 7 bases; bases with no gene match: 3. The CDR3 runs to 12 residues. Germline V gene sequence: CDR1 SQVTM, CDR2 ANQGSEA.

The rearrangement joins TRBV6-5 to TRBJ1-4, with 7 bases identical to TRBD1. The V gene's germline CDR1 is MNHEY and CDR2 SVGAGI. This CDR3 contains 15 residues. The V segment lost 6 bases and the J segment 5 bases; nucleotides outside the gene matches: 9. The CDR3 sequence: CASSRRTGQNEKLFF. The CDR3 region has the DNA TGTGCCAGCAGCCGAAGGACAGGCCAGAATGAAAAACTGTTTTTT.

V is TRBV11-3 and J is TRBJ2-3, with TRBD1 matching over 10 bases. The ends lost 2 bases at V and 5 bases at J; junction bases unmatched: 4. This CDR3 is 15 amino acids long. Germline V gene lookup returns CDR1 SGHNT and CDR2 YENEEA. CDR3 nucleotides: TGTGCCAGCAGCTTAAATGGGGACAGGGGAGATACGCAGTATTTT. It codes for CASSLNGDRGDTQYF.

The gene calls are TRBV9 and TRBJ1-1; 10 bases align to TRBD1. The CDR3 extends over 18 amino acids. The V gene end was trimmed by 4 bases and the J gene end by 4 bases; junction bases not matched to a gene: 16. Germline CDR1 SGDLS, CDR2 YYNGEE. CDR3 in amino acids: CASSPQLRDRGSSTEAFF. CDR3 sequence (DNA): TGTGCCAGCAGCCCTCAATTGCGGGACAGGGGATCTTCCACTGAAGCTTTCTTT.

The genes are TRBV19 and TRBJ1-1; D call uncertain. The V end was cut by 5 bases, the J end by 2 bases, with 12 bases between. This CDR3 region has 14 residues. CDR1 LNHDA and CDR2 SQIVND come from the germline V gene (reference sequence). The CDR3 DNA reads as TGTGCCAGTAGTTCCCCGCCAGAAAACACTGAAGCTTTCTTT. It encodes CASSSPPENTEAFF.

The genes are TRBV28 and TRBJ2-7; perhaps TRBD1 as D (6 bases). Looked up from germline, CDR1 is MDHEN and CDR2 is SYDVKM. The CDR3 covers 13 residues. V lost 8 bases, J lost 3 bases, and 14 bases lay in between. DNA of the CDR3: TGTGCCAGCTTCGGACAGCCGGGCTACGAGCAGTACTTC. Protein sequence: CASFGQPGYEQYF.

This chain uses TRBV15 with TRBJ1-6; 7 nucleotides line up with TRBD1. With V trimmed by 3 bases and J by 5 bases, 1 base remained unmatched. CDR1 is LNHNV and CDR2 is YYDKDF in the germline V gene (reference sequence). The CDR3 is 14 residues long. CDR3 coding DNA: TGTGCCACCAGCAGGGGGACAGATAATTCACCCCTCCACTTT. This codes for CATSRGTDNSPLHF.

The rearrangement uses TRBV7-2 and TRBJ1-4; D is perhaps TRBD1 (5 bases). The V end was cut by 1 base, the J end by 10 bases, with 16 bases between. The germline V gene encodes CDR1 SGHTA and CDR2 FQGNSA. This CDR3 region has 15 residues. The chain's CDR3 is CASSLGPRGEGKLFF. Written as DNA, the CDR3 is TGTGCCAGCAGCTTAGGCCCCCGGGGCGAGGGAAAACTGTTTTTT.

The CDR3 DNA reads TGTGCCAGCTCACTACAGGGTTTGGGCATCACCGGGGAGCTGTTTTTT. Its translation: CASSLQGLGITGELFF. The chain uses TRBV18 and TRBJ2-2; maybe TRBD1 (6 bases). This CDR3 is built from 16 residues. CDR1 and CDR2 from the germline V gene are KGHSH and LQKENI. V gave up 4 bases and J gave up 4 bases, with 16 bases separating them.

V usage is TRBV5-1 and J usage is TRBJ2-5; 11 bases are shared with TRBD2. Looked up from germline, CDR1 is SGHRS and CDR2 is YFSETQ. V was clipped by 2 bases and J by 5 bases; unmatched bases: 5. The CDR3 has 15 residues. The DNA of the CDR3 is TGCGCCAGCAGCTTAGGACTAGCGGGTCCGGAGACCCAGTACTTC. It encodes CASSLGLAGPETQYF.

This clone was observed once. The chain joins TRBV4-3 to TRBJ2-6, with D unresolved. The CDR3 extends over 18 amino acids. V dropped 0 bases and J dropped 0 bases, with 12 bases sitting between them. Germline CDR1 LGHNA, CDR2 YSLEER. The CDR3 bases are TGCGCCAGCAGCCAAGATTACCGGCGGAACTCTGGGGCCAACGTCCTGACTTTC. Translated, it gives CASSQDYRRNSGANVLTF.

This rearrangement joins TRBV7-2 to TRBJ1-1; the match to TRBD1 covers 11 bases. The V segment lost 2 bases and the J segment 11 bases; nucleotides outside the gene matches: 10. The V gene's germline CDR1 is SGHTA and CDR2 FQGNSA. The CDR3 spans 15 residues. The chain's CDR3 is CASSLSGTGGGNAFF. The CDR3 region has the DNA TGTGCCAGCAGCTTAAGTGGGACAGGGGGAGGTAACGCTTTCTTT. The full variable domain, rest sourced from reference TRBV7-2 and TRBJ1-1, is GAGVSQSPSNKVTEKGKDVELRCDPISGHTALYWYRQSLGQGLEFLIYFQGNSAPDKSGLPSDRFSAERTGGSVSTLTIQRTQQEDSAVYLCASSLSGTGGGNAFFGQGTRLTVV.

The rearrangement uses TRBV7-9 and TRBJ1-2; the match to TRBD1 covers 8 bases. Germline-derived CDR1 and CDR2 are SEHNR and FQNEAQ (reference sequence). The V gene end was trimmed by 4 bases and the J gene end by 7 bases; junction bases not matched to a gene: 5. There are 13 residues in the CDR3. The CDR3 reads CASSSRDRPGYTF. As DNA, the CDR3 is TGTGCCAGCAGCTCCCGGGACAGGCCTGGCTACACCTTC.

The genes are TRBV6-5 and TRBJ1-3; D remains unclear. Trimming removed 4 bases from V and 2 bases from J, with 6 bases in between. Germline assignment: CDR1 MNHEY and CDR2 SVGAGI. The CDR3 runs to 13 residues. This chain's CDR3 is CASSLRAGNTIYF. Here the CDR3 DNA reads TGTGCCAGCAGTTTGAGGGCTGGAAACACCATATATTTT.

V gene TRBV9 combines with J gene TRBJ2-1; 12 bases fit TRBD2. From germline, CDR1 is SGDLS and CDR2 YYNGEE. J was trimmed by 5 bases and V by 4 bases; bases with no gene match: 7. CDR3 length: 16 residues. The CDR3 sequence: CASSHLTSGGHNEQFF. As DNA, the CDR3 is TGTGCCAGCAGCCACTTGACTAGCGGGGGCCACAATGAGCAGTTCTTC.

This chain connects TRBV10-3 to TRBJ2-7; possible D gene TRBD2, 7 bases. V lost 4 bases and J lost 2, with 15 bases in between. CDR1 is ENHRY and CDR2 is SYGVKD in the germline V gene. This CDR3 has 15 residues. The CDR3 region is CAISGFAGATYEQYF. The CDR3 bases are TGTGCCATCAGTGGGTTCGCGGGGGCGACCTACGAGCAGTACTTC.

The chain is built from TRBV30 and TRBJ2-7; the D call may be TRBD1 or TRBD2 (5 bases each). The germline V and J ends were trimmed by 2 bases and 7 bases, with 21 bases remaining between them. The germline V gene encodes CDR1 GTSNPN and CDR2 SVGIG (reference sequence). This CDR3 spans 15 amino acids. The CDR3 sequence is CAWSTGTTATAEQYF. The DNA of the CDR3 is TGTGCCTGGAGTACGGGGACGACGGCTACGGCGGAGCAGTACTTC.

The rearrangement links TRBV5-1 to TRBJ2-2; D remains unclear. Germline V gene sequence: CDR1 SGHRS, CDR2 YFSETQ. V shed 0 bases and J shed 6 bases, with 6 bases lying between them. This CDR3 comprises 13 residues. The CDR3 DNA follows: TGCGCCAGCAGCTTGGACGGGTCCGGGGAGCTGTTTTTT. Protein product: CASSLDGSGELFF.

CDR3 region: CASSSGTGAVNTEAFF. For the CDR3, the DNA is TGCGCCAGCAGCTCCGGGACAGGTGCCGTGAACACTGAAGCTTTCTTT. J is TRBJ1-1 and V is TRBV5-1; 8 bases map to TRBD1. Germline V CDR1 and CDR2: SGHRS, YFSETQ. This CDR3 spans 16 amino acids. The J segment lost 0 bases and the V segment lost 3 bases, leaving 7 bases of the junction unmatched.

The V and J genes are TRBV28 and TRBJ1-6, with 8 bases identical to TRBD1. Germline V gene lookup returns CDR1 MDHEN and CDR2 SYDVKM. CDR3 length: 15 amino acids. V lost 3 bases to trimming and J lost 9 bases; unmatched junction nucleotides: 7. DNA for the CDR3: TGTGCCAGCAGTTTCAGGGGGCGTGTGGGTTCACCCCTCCACTTT. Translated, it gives CASSFRGRVGSPLHF.

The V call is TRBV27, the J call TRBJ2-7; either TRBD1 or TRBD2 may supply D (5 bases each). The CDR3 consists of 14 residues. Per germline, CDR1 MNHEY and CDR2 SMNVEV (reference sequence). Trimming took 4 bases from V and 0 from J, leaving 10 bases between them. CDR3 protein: CASSSGRNSYEQYF. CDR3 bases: TGTGCCAGCAGTTCGGGACGGAACTCCTACGAGCAGTACTTC.

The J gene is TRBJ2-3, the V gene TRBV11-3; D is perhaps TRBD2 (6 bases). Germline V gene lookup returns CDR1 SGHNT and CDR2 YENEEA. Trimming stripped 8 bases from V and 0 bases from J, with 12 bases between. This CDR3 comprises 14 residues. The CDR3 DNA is TGTGCCAGCGCAAGCGGGTCGAGCACAGATACGCAGTATTTT. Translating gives CASASGSSTDTQYF. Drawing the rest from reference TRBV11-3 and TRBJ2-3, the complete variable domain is EAGVVQSPRYKIIEKKQPVAFWCNPISGHNTLYWYLQNLGQGPELLIRYENEEAVDDSQLPKDRFSAERLKGVDSTLKIQPAELGDSAVYLCASASGSSTDTQYFGPGTRLTVL.

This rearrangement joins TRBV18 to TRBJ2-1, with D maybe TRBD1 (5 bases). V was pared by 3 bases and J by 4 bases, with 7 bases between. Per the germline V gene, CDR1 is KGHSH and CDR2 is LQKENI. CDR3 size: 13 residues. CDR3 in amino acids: CASSPTVYNEQFF. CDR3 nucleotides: TGTGCCAGCTCACCGACAGTTTACAATGAGCAGTTCTTC.